The 27 T cell receptor beta chains presented below share a single source sample, sequenced in a study of blood T cells in healthy people across ages. Alongside a J-beta primer mix, a sample-barcoded 5' primer served in a second PCR lasting about 7 to 12 cycles. TCRdb ran MiXCR on the 5' RACE reads and lists one entry per CDR3 protein. The sample has hundreds of thousands of distinct CDR3 sequences, 20% to 25% seen once. Sequencing input: blood. These TCRs come from a man in his sixties or seventies in good health.

This clonotype was counted only a few times. CDR3 bases: TGTGCCAGCAGCCGGGACAGGGGACGGCCCCAGCATTTT. It encodes CASSRDRGRPQHF. This rearrangement joins TRBV7-9 to TRBJ1-5; 10 positions agree with TRBD1. The CDR3 totals 13 residues. Germline CDR1 SEHNR, CDR2 FQNEAQ (reference sequence). Trimming took 5 bases from V and 9 from J; bases not matched to a gene: 4.

The gene calls are TRBV12-3 or TRBV12-4 and TRBJ2-1, with unresolved D. This CDR3 is 17 amino acids long. Deletions cut 1 base from V and 1 base from J, with 14 bases between. This CDR3 reads CASSLVWFLRSYNEQFF. The CDR3 nucleotides are TGTGCCAGCAGTTTAGTGTGGTTCCTTAGGTCCTACAATGAGCAGTTCTTC.

V and J are TRBV6-5 and TRBJ1-3; D ambiguous. Trimming took 7 bases from V and 2 from J, leaving 9 bases between them. CDR3 length: 13 amino acids. Per germline, CDR1 MNHEY and CDR2 SVGAGI. The chain's CDR3 is CASKRVPGNTIYF. CDR3 in DNA: TGTGCCAGCAAAAGGGTACCTGGAAACACCATATATTTT.

The chain couples TRBV14 to TRBJ2-6; 8 bases fit TRBD2. This CDR3 contains 18 residues. J was trimmed by 0 bases and V by 1 base; bases with no gene match: 5. Germline CDR1 is SGHDN and CDR2 is FVKESK. In DNA, the CDR3 is TGTGCCAGCAGCCAAGCGGGGGGGATACGCTCTGGGGCCAACGTCCTGACTTTC. Protein: CASSQAGGIRSGANVLTF.

The CDR3, as DNA: TGTGCCAGCTCACCTGAGATCCAACCGAGTGCTAACTATGGCTACACCTTC. Residues: CASSPEIQPSANYGYTF. The chain couples TRBV18 to TRBJ1-2; no clear D gene. Germline V gene sequence: CDR1 KGHSH, CDR2 LQKENI. This CDR3 has 17 amino acids. V shed 3 bases and J shed 0 bases, with 17 bases lying between them. The full variable domain, its missing parts supplied by reference TRBV18 and TRBJ1-2, is NAGVMQNPRHLVRRRGQEARLRCSPMKGHSHVYWYRQLPEEGLKFMVYLQKENIIDESGMPKERFSAEFPKEGPSILRIQQVVRGDSAAYFCASSPEIQPSANYGYTFGSGTRLTVV.

The rearrangement uses TRBV20-1 and TRBJ1-1; tentative D call: TRBD1 (5 bases). V lost 1 base and J lost 3, with 9 bases in between. CDR3 length equals 13 residues. The germline V gene encodes CDR1 DFQATT and CDR2 SNEGSKA (reference sequence). The CDR3 DNA follows: TGCAGTGCTAGAGGGGGGATCCACACTGAAGCTTTCTTT. This gives the protein CSARGGIHTEAFF.

The genes are TRBV20-1 and TRBJ2-3; D unresolved. The CDR3 runs 14 residues. V shed 4 bases and J shed 6 bases, with 17 bases lying between them. In germline, CDR1 is DFQATT, CDR2 SNEGSKA (reference sequence). The CDR3 loop reads CSAKTVGSRDTQYF. CDR3 bases: TGCAGTGCTAAAACGGTCGGCAGCAGGGATACGCAGTATTTT.

The chain joins TRBV19 to TRBJ2-1; perhaps TRBD1 as D (6 bases). With 3 bases removed from V and 0 bases from J, the gap between germline ends came to 21 bases. Germline CDR1 LNHDA, CDR2 SQIVND (reference sequence). The CDR3 has 19 amino acids. The chain's CDR3 is CASSMDSGSVSGSYNEQFF. In nucleotides, the CDR3 is TGTGCCAGTAGTATGGACAGCGGATCAGTATCCGGCTCCTACAATGAGCAGTTCTTC.

The rearrangement joins TRBV24-1 to TRBJ2-1; D perhaps matches TRBD1 (5 bases). The DNA matches TRBJ2-7 better at its end, which makes the J call doubtful. The V gene's germline CDR1 is KGHDR and CDR2 SFDVKD. This CDR3 spans 13 amino acids. CDR3 amino acids: CATSGTPLYEQYV. The CDR3 DNA reads as TGTGCCACCAGTGGGACACCTCTCTACGAGCAGTACGTC.

This clonotype has just a few counts. This rearrangement joins TRBV20-1 to TRBJ1-6; D call uncertain. V gave up 0 bases and J gave up 1 base, with 13 bases separating them. This CDR3 contains 17 residues. Per germline, CDR1 DFQATT and CDR2 SNEGSKA (reference sequence). This CDR3 is CSARDQALRSYNSPLHF. The DNA for the CDR3 is TGCAGTGCTAGAGACCAGGCCCTGAGGTCCTATAATTCACCCCTCCACTTT.

The chain joins TRBV5-1 to TRBJ1-2, with no clear D. CDR3 length: 15 amino acids. CDR1 SGHRS and CDR2 YFSETQ come from the germline V gene. Trimming pared 0 bases from V and 3 bases from J, leaving 12 bases between. This chain's CDR3 is CASSLGQYRDYGYTF. The CDR3 DNA reads TGCGCCAGCAGCTTGGGGCAGTACCGGGACTATGGCTACACCTTC.

This clonotype was counted ten times or more. The rearrangement joins TRBV5-1 to TRBJ1-2, with TRBD1 identical over 9 bases. This CDR3 region has 15 residues. Germline CDR1 and CDR2: SGHRS and YFSETQ. The ends lost 1 base at V and 4 bases at J; junction bases unmatched: 5. The DNA for the CDR3 is TGCGCCAGCAGCTTGACCACAGGGGGCACCTATGGCTACACCTTC. Protein sequence: CASSLTTGGTYGYTF.

The gene calls are TRBV6-1 and TRBJ1-6; D may be TRBD1 (6 bases). CDR1 and CDR2 from the germline V gene are MNHNS and SASEGT. CDR3 length: 17 amino acids. V was shortened by 4 bases and J by 7 bases, with 20 bases between the two germline ends. For the CDR3, the DNA is TGTGCCAGCAGTGGGGACCGGGACACCGACTGGAATTCACCCCTCCACTTT. Encoded protein: CASSGDRDTDWNSPLHF.

The chain links TRBV4-2 to TRBJ2-5; D is uncertain. The end of the DNA is better explained by TRBJ2-7, so the J call may be wrong. The CDR3 sequence is 13 residues long. Germline V gene lookup returns CDR1 LGHNA and CDR2 YNFKEQ. The CDR3: CASSRLQSYEQYF. Here the CDR3 DNA reads TGTGCCAGCAGCCGCCTTCAGTCCTACGAGCAGTACTTC.

This clonotype has a count of ten or more. The V gene is TRBV12-3 or TRBV12-4, the J gene TRBJ1-1, with D hard to call. The CDR3 is made up of 13 amino acids. V was clipped by 3 bases and J by 7 bases, with 12 bases between them. The CDR3 bases are TGTGCCAGCAGTTTTAAATTCTGGGGTGAAGCTTTCTTT. The encoded protein is CASSFKFWGEAFF.

This clonotype was seen a single time. V is TRBV9 and J is TRBJ2-2; D gene ambiguous. Germline values: CDR1 SGDLS, CDR2 YYNGEE. Deletions cut 0 bases from V and 7 bases from J, with 4 bases between. This CDR3 has 12 amino acids. DNA for the CDR3: TGTGCCAGCAGCGTAGAGGGCGGGGAGCTGTTTTTT. The encoded protein is CASSVEGGELFF.

V usage is TRBV7-2 and J usage is TRBJ2-1; 7 bases are shared with TRBD2. CDR1 is SGHTA, CDR2 FQGNSA, per germline. The CDR3 length is 14 residues. The V and J ends lost 2 bases and 8 bases, in that order; junction bases with no gene match: 6. DNA of the CDR3: TGTGCCAGCAGCTTAATCGGGGGGTGGGATGAGCAGTTCTTC. It yields the protein CASSLIGGWDEQFF.

The V gene is TRBV14, the J gene TRBJ1-6; tentatively, D is TRBD1 (5 bases). Germline lookup yields CDR1 SGHDN and CDR2 FVKESK. V gave up 4 bases and J gave up 7 bases, with 14 bases separating them. The CDR3 runs to 15 residues. The CDR3, as DNA: TGTGCCAGCAGCCTAATAGCAGGGATAAATTCACCCCTCCACTTT. As protein: CASSLIAGINSPLHF.

The V gene is TRBV10-3, the J gene TRBJ2-7; D gene uncertain. The V gene's germline CDR1 is ENHRY and CDR2 SYGVKD. This CDR3 contains 13 residues. V lost 7 bases and J lost 6, with 16 bases in between. CDR3 in DNA: TGTGCCATCAATGGTGTCGGCGGACGCGAGCAGTACGTC. It yields the protein CAINGVGGREQYV.

The rearrangement links TRBV12-3 or TRBV12-4 to TRBJ1-6, with unresolved D. The CDR3 contains 14 residues. The germline V and J ends were trimmed by 4 bases and 5 bases, with 9 bases remaining between them. CDR3 sequence reads: CASSSELNNSPLHF. CDR3 DNA: TGTGCCAGCAGTTCAGAGCTCAATAATTCACCCCTCCACTTT.

This chain connects TRBV7-3 to TRBJ2-6, with no clear D. The CDR3 contains 15 residues. Deletions cut 5 bases from V and 1 base from J, with 9 bases between. Germline-derived CDR1 and CDR2 are SGHTA and FQGTGA. The CDR3 nucleotides are TGTGCCAGCAGCCCAACCACTTCTGGGGCCAACGTCCTGACTTTC. It codes for CASSPTTSGANVLTF. Full variable domain (rest looked up from reference TRBV7-3 and TRBJ2-6): GAGVSQTPSNKVTEKGKYVELRCDPISGHTALYWYRQSLGQGPEFLIYFQGTGAADDSGLPNDRFFAVRPEGSVSTLKIQRTERGDSAVYLCASSPTTSGANVLTFGAGSRLTVL.

This clonotype was picked up a small number of times. This chain joins TRBV6-1 and TRBJ2-5; D may correspond to TRBD1 or TRBD2 (5 bases each). CDR1 and CDR2 (germline): MNHNS, SASEGT. V dropped 6 bases and J dropped 1 base, with 9 bases sitting between them. This CDR3 has 13 amino acids. In DNA, the CDR3 is TGTGCCAGCAGGGGGACCTTCCAAGAGACCCAGTACTTC. Translated: CASRGTFQETQYF.

This clonotype was counted between two and nine times. The chain is built from TRBV5-1 and TRBJ2-3; D uncertain. Trimming took 2 bases from V and 3 from J, leaving 16 bases between them. Germline CDR1 SGHRS, CDR2 YFSETQ. The CDR3 covers 16 residues. Here the CDR3 DNA reads TGCGCCAGCAGCTTCTCCGAGCGAAAATCTACAGATACGCAGTATTTT. It yields the protein CASSFSERKSTDTQYF.

This clonotype was picked up a small number of times. The CDR3 DNA is TGTGCCACCAGCAGATGGGCGAGCGGGGAGGCAGATACGCAGTATTTT. This encodes CATSRWASGEADTQYF. This rearrangement joins TRBV15 to TRBJ2-3; 7 bases line up with TRBD2. Germline CDR1 LNHNV, CDR2 YYDKDF (reference sequence). Unmatched junction bases numbered 9, after V lost 2 bases and J lost 4 bases. This CDR3 has 16 residues.

The chain joins TRBV30 to TRBJ2-3; D is unresolved. Trimming pared 2 bases from V and 3 bases from J, leaving 12 bases between. Per the germline V gene, CDR1 is GTSNPN and CDR2 is SVGIG (reference sequence). The CDR3 is made up of 14 amino acids. The CDR3 region has the DNA TGTGCCTGGAGTAGGGCTTATCAGACAGATACGCAGTATTTT. As protein: CAWSRAYQTDTQYF.

This clonotype was seen more than once but under ten times. The chain employs TRBV5-1 and TRBJ1-1; 8 bases are shared with TRBD1. Germline CDR1 is SGHRS and CDR2 is YFSETQ. CDR3 length equals 15 residues. Unmatched junction bases numbered 11, after V lost 4 bases and J lost 6 bases. The CDR3 DNA sequence: TGCGCCAGCAGCCTGGACAGGGCTGACGTCGCTGAAGCTTTCTTT. As protein: CASSLDRADVAEAFF. The whole variable domain, filled in from reference TRBV5-1 and TRBJ1-1, reads KAGVTQTPRYLIKTRGQQVTLSCSPISGHRSVSWYQQTPGQGLQFLFEYFSETQRNKGNFPGRFSGRQFSNSRSEMNVSTLELGDSALYLCASSLDRADVAEAFFGQGTRLTVV.

The table lists this clonotype with a few counts. The CDR3 bases are TGTGCCAGCAGCTTAAGGAGCGGCAATCAGCCCCAGCATTTT. It specifies CASSLRSGNQPQHF. The rearrangement uses TRBV7-2 and TRBJ1-5, with D unresolved. Germline CDR1 and CDR2: SGHTA and FQGNSA. The CDR3 runs 14 residues. V was shortened by 2 bases and J by 2 bases, with 7 bases between the two germline ends.